This T cell receptor (beta chain) was identified during a study of cytomegalovirus exposure and HLA in healthy donors. Here immunoSEQ multiplex PCR was the method, and the copy in TCRdb shows in-frame clones only, minus some. This table has some 110,000 clones, roughly 82% appearing once. Study-level points and caveats: Rarity marked most TCR sequences, yet some public TCRs occurred in many donors. TCR beta chains numbering some 160 were designated cytomegalovirus-associated.

The V end was cut by 4 bases, the J end by 1 base, with 16 bases between. Per germline, CDR1 KGHSH and CDR2 LQKENI. The CDR3 consists of 16 residues. This clone appeared a single time. Its antigen remains unidentified. Sequencing was done on a sample of PBMCs. The chain recombines TRBV18 with TRBJ1-1; weak D call: TRBD1 (5 bases). This TCR was sampled from a man between 18 and 29 years old in good health and CMV-seronegative. Written as DNA, the CDR3 is TGTGCCAGCTCACAAGCCCTACCGGACACGAACACTGAAGCTTTCTTT. It specifies CASSQALPDTNTEAFF.